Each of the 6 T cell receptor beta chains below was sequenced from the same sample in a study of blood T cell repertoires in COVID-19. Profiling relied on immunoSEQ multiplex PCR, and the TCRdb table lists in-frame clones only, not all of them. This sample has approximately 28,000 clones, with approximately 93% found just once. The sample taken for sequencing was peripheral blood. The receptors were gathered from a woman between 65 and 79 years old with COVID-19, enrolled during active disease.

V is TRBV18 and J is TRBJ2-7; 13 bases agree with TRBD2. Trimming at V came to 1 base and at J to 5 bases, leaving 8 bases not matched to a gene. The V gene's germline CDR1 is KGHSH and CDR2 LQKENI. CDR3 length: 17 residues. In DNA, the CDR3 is TGTGCCAGCTCACCACGCGGACTAGCGGGAGCGCGAAACGAGCAGTACTTC. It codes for CASSPRGLAGARNEQYF.

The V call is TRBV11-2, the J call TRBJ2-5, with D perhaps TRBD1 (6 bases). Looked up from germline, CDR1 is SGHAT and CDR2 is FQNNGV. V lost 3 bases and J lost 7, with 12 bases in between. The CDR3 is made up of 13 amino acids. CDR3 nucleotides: TGTGCCAGCAGCTTCGAGGGGGTTGCGACCCAGTACTTC. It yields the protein CASSFEGVATQYF.

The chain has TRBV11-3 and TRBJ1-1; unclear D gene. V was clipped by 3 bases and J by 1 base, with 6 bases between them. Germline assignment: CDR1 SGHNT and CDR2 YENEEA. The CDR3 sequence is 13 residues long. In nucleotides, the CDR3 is TGTGCCAGCAGCTTCGAGTCGAACACTGAAGCTTTCTTT. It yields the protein CASSFESNTEAFF.

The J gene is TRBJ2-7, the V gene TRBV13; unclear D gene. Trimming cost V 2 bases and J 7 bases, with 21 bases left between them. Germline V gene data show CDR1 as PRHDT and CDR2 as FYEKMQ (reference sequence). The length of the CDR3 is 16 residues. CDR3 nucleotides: TGTGCCAGCAGCTTATCCCGGTCGGCTACCGGGTGGGAGCAGTACTTC. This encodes CASSLSRSATGWEQYF.

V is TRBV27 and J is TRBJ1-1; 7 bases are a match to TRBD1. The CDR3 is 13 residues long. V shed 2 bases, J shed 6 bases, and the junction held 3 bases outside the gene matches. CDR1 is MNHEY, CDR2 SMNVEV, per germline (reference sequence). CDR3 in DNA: TGTGCCAGCAGTTTACAGGGGGTGGCTGAAGCTTTCTTT. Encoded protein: CASSLQGVAEAFF.

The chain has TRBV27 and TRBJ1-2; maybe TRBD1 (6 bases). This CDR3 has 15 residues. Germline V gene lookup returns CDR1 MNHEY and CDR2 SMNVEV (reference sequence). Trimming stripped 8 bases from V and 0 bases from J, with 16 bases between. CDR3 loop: CASASWDTTNYGYTF. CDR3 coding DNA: TGTGCCAGCGCAAGTTGGGACACAACTAACTATGGCTACACCTTC.